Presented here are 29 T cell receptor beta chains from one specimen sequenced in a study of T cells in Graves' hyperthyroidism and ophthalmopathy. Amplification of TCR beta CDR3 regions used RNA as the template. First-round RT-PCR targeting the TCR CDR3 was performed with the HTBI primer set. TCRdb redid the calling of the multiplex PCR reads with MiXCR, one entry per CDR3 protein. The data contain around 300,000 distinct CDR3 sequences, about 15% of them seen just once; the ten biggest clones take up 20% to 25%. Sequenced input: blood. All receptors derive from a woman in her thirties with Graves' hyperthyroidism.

The CDR3 nucleotides read TGTGCCAGTAAAAAAGGACAGTTGAGCTCCTACAATGAGCAGTTCTTC. It is translated as CASKKGQLSSYNEQFF. The rearrangement joins TRBV19 to TRBJ2-1, with D maybe TRBD1 (6 bases). CDR1 is LNHDA, CDR2 SQIVND, per germline (reference sequence). The CDR3 is 16 amino acids. V shed 7 bases and J shed 0 bases, with 16 bases lying between them.

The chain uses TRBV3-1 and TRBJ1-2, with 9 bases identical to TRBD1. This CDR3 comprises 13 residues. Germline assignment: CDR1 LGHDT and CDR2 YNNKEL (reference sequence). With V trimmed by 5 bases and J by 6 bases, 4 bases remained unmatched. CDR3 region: CASSWGQGNGYTF. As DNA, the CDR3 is TGTGCCAGCAGCTGGGGACAGGGAAATGGCTACACCTTC.

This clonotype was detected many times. The CDR3 coding sequence is TGTGCCACCAGTGATCACCAGGGTCCCACTAGGGAGACCCAGTACTTC. It yields the protein CATSDHQGPTRETQYF. The chain employs TRBV24-1 and TRBJ2-5; D may correspond to TRBD1 or TRBD2 (5 bases each). The V end was cut by 3 bases, the J end by 5 bases, with 18 bases between. Germline lookup yields CDR1 KGHDR and CDR2 SFDVKD. The CDR3 spans 16 residues.

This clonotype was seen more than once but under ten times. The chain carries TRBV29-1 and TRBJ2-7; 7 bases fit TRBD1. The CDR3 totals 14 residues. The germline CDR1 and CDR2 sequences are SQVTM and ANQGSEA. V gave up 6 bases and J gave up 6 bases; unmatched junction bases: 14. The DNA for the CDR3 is TGCAGCGTCGCCTTAGGGGGCAGGGTTAGCGAGCAGTACTTC. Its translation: CSVALGGRVSEQYF.

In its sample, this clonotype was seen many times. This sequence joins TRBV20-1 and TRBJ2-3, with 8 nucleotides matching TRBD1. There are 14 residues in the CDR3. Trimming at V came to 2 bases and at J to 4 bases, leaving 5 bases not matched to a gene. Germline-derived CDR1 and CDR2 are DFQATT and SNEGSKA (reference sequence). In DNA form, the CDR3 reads TGCAGTGCTAGAAGTAGGACAGGGCCAGATACGCAGTATTTT. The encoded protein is CSARSRTGPDTQYF.

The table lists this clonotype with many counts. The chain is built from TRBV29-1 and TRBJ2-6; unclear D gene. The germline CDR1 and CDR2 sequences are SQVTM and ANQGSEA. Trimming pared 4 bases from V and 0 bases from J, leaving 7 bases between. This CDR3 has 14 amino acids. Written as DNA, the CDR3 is TGCAGCGTTGGTGGTCTCTCTGGGGCCAACGTCCTGACTTTC. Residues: CSVGGLSGANVLTF.

CDR3 nucleotides: TGCAGTGCTAGGGACAGGAACTCTGGAAACACCATATATTTT. It yields the protein CSARDRNSGNTIYF. This rearrangement joins TRBV20-1 to TRBJ1-3; 7 bases line up with TRBD1. Trimming took 3 bases from V and 0 from J; bases not matched to a gene: 2. CDR3 length: 14 residues. Germline V gives CDR1 DFQATT, CDR2 SNEGSKA (reference sequence).

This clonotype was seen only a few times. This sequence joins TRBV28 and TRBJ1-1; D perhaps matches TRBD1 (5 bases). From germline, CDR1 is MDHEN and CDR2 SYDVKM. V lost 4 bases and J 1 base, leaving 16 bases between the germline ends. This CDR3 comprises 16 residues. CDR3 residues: CASSSQRGRKNTEAFF. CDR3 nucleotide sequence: TGTGCCAGCAGTTCCCAGCGGGGGAGGAAGAACACTGAAGCTTTCTTT.

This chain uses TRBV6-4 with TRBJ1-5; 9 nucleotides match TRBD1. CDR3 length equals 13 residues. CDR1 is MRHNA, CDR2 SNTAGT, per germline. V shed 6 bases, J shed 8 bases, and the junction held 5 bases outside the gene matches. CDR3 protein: CASSYGQGKPQHF. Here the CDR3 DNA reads TGTGCCAGCAGCTATGGACAGGGGAAGCCCCAGCATTTT.

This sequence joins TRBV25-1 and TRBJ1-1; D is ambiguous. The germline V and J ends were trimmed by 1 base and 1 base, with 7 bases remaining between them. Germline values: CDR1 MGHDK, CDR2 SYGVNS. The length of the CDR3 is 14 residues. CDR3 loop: CASSEFGENTEAFF. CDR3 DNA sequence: TGTGCCAGCAGTGAATTCGGAGAGAACACTGAAGCTTTCTTT.

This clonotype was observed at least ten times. In DNA form, the CDR3 reads TGTGCCAGCAGTTCCTTACCCCCGAGTGGTGGCTATGGCTACACCTTC. As protein: CASSSLPPSGGYGYTF. V usage is TRBV28 and J usage is TRBJ1-2; unclear D gene. Germline assignment: CDR1 MDHEN and CDR2 SYDVKM. CDR3 size: 16 residues. With 4 bases removed from V and 4 bases from J, the gap between germline ends came to 19 bases.

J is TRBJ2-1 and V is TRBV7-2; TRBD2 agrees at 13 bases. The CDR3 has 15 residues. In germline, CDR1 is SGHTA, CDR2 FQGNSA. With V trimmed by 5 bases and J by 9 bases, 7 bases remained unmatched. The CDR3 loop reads CASSATSGRAGEQFF. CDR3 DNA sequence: TGTGCCAGCAGCGCAACTAGCGGGAGGGCCGGTGAGCAGTTCTTC.

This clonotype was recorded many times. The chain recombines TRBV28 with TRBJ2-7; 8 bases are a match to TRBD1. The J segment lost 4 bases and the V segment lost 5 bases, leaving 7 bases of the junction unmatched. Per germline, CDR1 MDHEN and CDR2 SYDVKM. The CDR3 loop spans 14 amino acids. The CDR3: CASSPSGQVYEQYF. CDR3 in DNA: TGTGCCAGCAGTCCATCGGGACAGGTGTACGAGCAGTACTTC.

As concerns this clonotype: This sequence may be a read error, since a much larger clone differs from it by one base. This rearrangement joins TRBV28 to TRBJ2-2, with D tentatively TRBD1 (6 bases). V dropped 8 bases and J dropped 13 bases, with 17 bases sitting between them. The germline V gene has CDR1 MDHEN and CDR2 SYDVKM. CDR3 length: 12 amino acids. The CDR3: CASGLQGFGLFF. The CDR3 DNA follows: TGTGCCAGCGGTCTACAGGGTTTTGGGCTGTTTTTT.

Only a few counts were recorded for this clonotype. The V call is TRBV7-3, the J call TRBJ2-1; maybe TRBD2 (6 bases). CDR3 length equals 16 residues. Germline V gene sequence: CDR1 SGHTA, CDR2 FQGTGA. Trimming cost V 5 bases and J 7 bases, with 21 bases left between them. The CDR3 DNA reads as TGTGCCAGCAGCGCCGCGGGGCAGGTATCTCCGAATGAGCAGTTCTTC. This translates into CASSAAGQVSPNEQFF.

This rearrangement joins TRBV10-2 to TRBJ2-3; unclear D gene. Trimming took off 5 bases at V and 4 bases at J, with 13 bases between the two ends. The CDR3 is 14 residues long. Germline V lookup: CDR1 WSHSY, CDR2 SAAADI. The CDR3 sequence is CASSMSPDADTQYF. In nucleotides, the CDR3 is TGCGCCAGCAGTATGTCCCCTGACGCAGATACGCAGTATTTT.

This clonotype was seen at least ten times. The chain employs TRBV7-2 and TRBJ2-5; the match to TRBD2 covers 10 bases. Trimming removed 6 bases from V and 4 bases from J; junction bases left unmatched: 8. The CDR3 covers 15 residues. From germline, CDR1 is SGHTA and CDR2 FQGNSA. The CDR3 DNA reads TGTGCCAGCAGGCGACCTGGGACTAGCGCAGAGACCCAGTACTTC. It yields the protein CASRRPGTSAETQYF.

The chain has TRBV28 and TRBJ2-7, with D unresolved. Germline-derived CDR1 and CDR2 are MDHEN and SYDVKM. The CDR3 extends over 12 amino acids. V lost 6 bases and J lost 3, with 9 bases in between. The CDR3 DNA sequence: TGTGCCAGCAGAGAACAGTACTACGAGCAGTACTTC. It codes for CASREQYYEQYF.

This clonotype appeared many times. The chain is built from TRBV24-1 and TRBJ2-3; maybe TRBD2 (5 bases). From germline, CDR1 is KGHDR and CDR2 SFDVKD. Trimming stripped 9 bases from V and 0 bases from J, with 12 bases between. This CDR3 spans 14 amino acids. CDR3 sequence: CATAPGSSTDTQYF. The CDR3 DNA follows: TGTGCCACCGCCCCGGGGAGTAGCACAGATACGCAGTATTTT.

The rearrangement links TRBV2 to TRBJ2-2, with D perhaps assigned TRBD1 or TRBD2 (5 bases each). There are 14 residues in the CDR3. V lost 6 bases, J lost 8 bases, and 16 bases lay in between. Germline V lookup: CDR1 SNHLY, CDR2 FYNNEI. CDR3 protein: CASRKGPNEGELFF. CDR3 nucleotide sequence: TGTGCCAGCAGAAAGGGACCAAATGAGGGGGAGCTGTTTTTT.

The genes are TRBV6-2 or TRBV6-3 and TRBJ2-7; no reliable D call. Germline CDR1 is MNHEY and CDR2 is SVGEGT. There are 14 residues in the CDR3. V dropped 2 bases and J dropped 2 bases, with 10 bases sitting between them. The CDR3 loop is CASSYGRIPYEQYF. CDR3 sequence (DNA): TGTGCCAGCAGTTACGGACGGATCCCCTACGAGCAGTACTTC.

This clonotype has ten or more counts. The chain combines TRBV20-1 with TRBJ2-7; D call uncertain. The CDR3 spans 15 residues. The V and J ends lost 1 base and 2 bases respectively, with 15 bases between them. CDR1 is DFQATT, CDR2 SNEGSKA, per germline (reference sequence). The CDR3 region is CSARVHLTPAYEQYF. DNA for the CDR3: TGCAGTGCTAGAGTTCACCTAACTCCTGCCTACGAGCAGTACTTC.

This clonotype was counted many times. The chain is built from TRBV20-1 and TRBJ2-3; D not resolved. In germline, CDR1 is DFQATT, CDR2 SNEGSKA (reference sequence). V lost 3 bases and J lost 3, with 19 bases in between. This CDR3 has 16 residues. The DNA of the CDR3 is TGCAGTGCTAGCCAGGACGGATTCGGATTGACAGATACGCAGTATTTT. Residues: CSASQDGFGLTDTQYF.

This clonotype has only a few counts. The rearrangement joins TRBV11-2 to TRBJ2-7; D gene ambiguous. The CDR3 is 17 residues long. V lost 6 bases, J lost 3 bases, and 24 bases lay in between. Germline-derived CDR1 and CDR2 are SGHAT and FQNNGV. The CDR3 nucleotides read TGTGCCAGCAGTATCCCCACGACGGTTGGTGCGAACTACGAGCAGTACTTC. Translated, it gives CASSIPTTVGANYEQYF.

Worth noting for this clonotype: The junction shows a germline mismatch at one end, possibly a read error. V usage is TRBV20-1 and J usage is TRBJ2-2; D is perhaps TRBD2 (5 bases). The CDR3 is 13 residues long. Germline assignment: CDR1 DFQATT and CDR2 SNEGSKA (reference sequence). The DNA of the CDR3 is TGCAGTGCTAAAGGGTCCATCACCGGGGATCTGTTTTTT. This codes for CSAKGSITGDLFF.

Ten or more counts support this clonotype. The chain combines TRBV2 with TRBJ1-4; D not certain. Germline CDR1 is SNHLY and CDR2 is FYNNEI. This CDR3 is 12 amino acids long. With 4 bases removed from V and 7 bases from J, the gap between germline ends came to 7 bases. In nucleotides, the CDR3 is TGTGCCAGCAGTGGGGCGCTTGAAAAACTGTTTTTT. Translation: CASSGALEKLFF.

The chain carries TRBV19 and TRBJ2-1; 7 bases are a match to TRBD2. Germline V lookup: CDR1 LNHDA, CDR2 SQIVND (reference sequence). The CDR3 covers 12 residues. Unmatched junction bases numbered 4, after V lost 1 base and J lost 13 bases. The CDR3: CASSIGRELQFF. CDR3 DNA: TGTGCCAGTAGTATAGGGCGGGAGCTACAGTTCTTC.

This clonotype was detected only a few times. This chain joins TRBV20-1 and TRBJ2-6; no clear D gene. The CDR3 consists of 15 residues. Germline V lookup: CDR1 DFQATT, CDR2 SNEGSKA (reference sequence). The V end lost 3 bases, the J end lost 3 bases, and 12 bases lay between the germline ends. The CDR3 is CSARAHGGGANVLTF. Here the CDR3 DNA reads TGCAGTGCTAGGGCTCACGGCGGTGGGGCCAACGTCCTGACTTTC.

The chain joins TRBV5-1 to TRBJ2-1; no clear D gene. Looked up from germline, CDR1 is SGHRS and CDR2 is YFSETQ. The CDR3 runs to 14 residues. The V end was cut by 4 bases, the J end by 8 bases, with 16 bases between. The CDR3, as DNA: TGCGCCAGCAGCCGAAGACCAGAGCTTCATGAGCAGTTCTTC. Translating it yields CASSRRPELHEQFF.